This T cell receptor (beta chain) came from a study of CD8 T cells in ankylosing spondylitis listed by TCRdb under 2017. A note on the overall study: The study profiled T cell receptor beta repertoires in healthy donors and ankylosing spondylitis patients to find disease-linked TCR variants. Peripheral blood was sampled, and synovial fluid was also collected from ankylosing spondylitis patients. The full study cohort comprised 20 to 25 ankylosing spondylitis patients and roughly 100 healthy donors.

Based on the germline V gene, the CDR1 and CDR2 sequences are SGHDN and FVKESK. Compared with germline, V lacks 4 bases and J lacks 4 bases; bases without a gene match: 6. The CDR3, cysteine through phenylalanine, is 15 amino acids long. Of the read, only the CDR3 DNA is kept; its 45 bases are in frame from base 1. This clonotype was counted a few times. Its antigen target is currently unknown. Base qualities are not recorded, but no much larger clone differs from it by a single base. The listed sequencing device is Illumina HiSeq 2500. Quantitative 5'-RACE with molecular barcodes was the method used to prepare the TCR beta libraries. On the study's bioinformatics: To identify disease-linked TCR variants, a new computational method was used, one built on a probabilistic model of VDJ rearrangement. TCRdb passed the public sequencing reads through fastp at Q25 and MiXCR, retaining productive beta sequences. Entries that share a CDR3 protein sequence are merged under the most common genes and DNA. The V and J calls and clone size come from TCRdb's table, not from the authors' own analysis. The sample records fewer than 550,000 distinct CDR3 sequences, less than 6% of which are singletons. The ten largest clones represent 3% to 4.5% of the sample.

The paper as a whole reports these results and caveats: Some TCR beta motif variants had previously been reported in synovial fluid and blood of reactive arthritis patients, which suggested common disease-initiation mechanisms. A TCR beta motif made up of several highly homologous amino acid variants appeared to be characteristic of blood from ankylosing spondylitis patients. The disease-linked clones had a CD8+ phenotype and were found at relatively low frequencies in peripheral blood. The disease-linked clones were reported as significantly enriched in matched synovial fluid samples from ankylosing spondylitis patients.

The V gene is TRBV14 and the J gene is TRBJ1-4, with 7 bases aligning to TRBD1. The sequence derives from a male donor with ankylosing spondylitis. The material sequenced was blood, either unsorted or a sorted T cell fraction (not recorded which). The sequenced DNA: TGTGCCAGCAGCCGACCGGGACAGTATAATGAAAAACTGTTTTTT. Its translation is CASSRPGQYNEKLFF.